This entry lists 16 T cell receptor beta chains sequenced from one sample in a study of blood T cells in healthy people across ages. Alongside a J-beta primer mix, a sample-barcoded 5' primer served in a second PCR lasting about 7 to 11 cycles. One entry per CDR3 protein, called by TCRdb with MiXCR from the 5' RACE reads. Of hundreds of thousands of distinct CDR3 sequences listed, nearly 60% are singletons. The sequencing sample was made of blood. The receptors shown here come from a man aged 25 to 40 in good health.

For the CDR3, the DNA is TGTGCCAGCAGTTTATTTAACCCGAGGGGCGCGGGGTATGGCTACACCTTC. This codes for CASSLFNPRGAGYGYTF. The chain couples TRBV12-3 or TRBV12-4 to TRBJ1-2, with a possible D match to TRBD1 (5 bases). This CDR3 spans 17 amino acids. Trimming stripped 2 bases from V and 5 bases from J, with 21 bases between.

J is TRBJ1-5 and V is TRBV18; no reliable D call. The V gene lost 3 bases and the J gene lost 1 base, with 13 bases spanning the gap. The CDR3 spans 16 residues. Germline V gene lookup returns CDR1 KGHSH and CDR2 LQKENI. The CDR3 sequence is CASSPQDLGSNQPQHF. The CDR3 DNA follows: TGTGCCAGCTCACCGCAGGACCTGGGGAGCAATCAGCCCCAGCATTTT.

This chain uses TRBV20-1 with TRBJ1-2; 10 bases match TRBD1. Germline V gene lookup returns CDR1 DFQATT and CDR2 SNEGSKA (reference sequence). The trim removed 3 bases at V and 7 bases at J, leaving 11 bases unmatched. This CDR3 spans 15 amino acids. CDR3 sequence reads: CSARPPGQGWGGYTF. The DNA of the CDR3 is TGCAGTGCTAGGCCGCCGGGACAGGGGTGGGGTGGCTACACCTTC.

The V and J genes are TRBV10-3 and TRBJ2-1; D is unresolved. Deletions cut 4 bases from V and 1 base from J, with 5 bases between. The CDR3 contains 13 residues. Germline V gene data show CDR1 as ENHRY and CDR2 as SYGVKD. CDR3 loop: CAISVWSYNEQFF. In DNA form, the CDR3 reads TGTGCCATCAGTGTTTGGTCCTACAATGAGCAGTTCTTC.

Here the CDR3 reads CSARWGQTQETQYF. DNA for the CDR3: TGCAGCGCCAGATGGGGACAGACCCAAGAGACCCAGTACTTC. The genes are TRBV29-1 and TRBJ2-5; 7 bases align to TRBD1. The length of the CDR3 is 14 residues. Germline V gene sequence: CDR1 SQVTM, CDR2 ANQGSEA. Trimming removed 7 bases from V and 1 base from J; junction bases left unmatched: 9.

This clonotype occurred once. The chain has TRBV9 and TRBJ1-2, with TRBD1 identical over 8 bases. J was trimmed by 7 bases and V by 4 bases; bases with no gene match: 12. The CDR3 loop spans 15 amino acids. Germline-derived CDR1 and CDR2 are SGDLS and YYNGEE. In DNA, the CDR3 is TGTGCCAGCAGCCCTTCAGGGGGCGAGCTTAGTGGCTACACCTTC. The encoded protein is CASSPSGGELSGYTF. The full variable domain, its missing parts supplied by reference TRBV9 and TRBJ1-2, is DSGVTQTPKHLITATGQRVTLRCSPRSGDLSVYWYQQSLDQGLQFLIQYYNGEERAKGNILERFSAQQFPDLHSELNLSSLELGDSALYFCASSPSGGELSGYTFGSGTRLTVV.

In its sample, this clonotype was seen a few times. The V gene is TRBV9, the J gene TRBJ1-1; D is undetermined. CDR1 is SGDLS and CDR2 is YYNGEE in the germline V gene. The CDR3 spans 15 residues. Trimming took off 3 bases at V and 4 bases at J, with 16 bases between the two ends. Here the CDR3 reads CASSAYSSASTEAFF. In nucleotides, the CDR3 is TGTGCCAGCAGCGCTTACTCGTCGGCCAGCACTGAAGCTTTCTTT. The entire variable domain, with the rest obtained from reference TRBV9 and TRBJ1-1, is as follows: DSGVTQTPKHLITATGQRVTLRCSPRSGDLSVYWYQQSLDQGLQFLIQYYNGEERAKGNILERFSAQQFPDLHSELNLSSLELGDSALYFCASSAYSSASTEAFFGQGTRLTVV.

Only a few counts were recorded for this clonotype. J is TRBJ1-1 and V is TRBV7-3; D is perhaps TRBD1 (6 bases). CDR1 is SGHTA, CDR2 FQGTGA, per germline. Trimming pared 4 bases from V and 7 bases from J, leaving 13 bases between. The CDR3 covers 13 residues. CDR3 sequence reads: CASSSYSDSEAFF. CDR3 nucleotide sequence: TGTGCCAGCAGCTCATACTCGGACAGTGAAGCTTTCTTT. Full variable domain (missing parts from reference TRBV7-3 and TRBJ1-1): GAGVSQTPSNKVTEKGKYVELRCDPISGHTALYWYRQSLGQGPEFLIYFQGTGAADDSGLPNDRFFAVRPEGSVSTLKIQRTERGDSAVYLCASSSYSDSEAFFGQGTRLTVV.

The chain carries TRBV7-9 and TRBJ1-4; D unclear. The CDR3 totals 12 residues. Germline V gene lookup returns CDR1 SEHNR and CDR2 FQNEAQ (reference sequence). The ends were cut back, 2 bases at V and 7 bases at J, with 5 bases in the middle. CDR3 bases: TGTGCCAGCAGCTTAAACGTTGAAAAACTGTTTTTT. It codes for CASSLNVEKLFF.

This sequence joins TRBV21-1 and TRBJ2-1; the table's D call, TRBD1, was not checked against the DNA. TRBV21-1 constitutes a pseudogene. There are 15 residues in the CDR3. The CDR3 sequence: CASSKGDRWSDEQFF. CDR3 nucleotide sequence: TGTGCCAGCAGCAAAGGGGACAGGTGGAGCGATGAGCAGTTCTTC.

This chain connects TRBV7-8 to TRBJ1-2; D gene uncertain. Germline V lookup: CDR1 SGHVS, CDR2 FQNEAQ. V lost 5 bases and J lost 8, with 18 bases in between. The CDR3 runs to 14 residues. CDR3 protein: CASSPRKGQAGYTF. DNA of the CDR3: TGTGCCAGCAGCCCCAGGAAAGGGCAGGCAGGCTACACCTTC. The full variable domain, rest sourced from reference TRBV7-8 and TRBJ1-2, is GAGVSQSPRYKVAKRGQDVALRCDPISGHVSLFWYQQALGQGPEFLTYFQNEAQLDKSGLPSDRFFAERPEGSVSTLKIQRTQQEDSAVYLCASSPRKGQAGYTFGSGTRLTVV.

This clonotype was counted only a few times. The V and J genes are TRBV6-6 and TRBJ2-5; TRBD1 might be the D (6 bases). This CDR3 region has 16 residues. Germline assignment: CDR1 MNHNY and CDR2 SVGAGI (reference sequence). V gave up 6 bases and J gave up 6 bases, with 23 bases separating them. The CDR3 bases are TGTGCCAGCAGCCCCAGCGTTGGGGGCAGTCGGAAGACCCAGTACTTC. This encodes CASSPSVGGSRKTQYF.

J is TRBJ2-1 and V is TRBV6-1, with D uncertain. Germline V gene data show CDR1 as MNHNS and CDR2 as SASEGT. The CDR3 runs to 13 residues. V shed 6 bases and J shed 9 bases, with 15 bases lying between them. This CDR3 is CASRAYQGLEQFF. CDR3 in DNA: TGTGCCAGCAGGGCATACCAAGGGCTTGAGCAGTTCTTC.

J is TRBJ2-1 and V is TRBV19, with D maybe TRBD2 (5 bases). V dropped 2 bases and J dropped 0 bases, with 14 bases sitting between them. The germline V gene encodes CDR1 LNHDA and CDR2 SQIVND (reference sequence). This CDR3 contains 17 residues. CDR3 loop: CASSISRTGYSYNEQFF. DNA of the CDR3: TGTGCCAGTAGTATATCCCGGACTGGATACTCCTACAATGAGCAGTTCTTC.

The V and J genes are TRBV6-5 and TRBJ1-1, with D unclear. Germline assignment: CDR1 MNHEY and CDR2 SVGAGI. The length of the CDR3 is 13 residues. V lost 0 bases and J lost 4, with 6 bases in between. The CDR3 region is CASSYSMSTEAFF. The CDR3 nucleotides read TGTGCCAGCAGTTACTCGATGAGCACTGAAGCTTTCTTT.

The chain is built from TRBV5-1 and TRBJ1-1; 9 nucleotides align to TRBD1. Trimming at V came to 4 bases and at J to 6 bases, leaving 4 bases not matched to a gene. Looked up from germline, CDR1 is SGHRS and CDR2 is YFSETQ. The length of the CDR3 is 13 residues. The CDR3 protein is CASSGTGSPEAFF. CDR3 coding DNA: TGCGCCAGCAGCGGGACAGGGTCTCCTGAAGCTTTCTTT.